This T cell receptor beta chain was sequenced in a study of cytomegalovirus exposure and HLA in healthy donors (dated by TCRdb to about 2017). Context from the whole study: An earlier analysis of approximately 550 of the donors reported about 250 Gb of sequence data and 100 million to 140 million unique TCR beta sequences from 190 million or so T cells. The study was designed to test whether signatures of past pathogen exposure could be identified by cataloging public T cell receptors. An earlier analysis of 587 of the donors applied high-throughput TCR beta sequencing to assess whether each TCR beta V gene segment acted as functional or pseudogenic. Among the roughly 370 genotyped donors, about 85% belonged to the genetic ancestry cluster associated with self-reported Caucasian donors. A later genetic analysis took genome-wide SNP genotypes for about 65% of the roughly 670 donors and used that subset as a discovery cohort. Class I and class II HLA loci were covered by the typing at four-digit resolution. The study used immunosequencing to profile the T cell repertoires of around 600 subjects and linked those repertoires to cytomegalovirus serostatus. Donor age, sex, ethnicity and CMV serostatus were collected together with the repertoire data. Several DR-DQ haplotypes were handled as single units for association and clustering because linkage in the cohort was strong. A later analysis re-examined previously published TCR beta repertoires from just over 650 donors and added high-resolution HLA genotyping to investigate patterns of TCR occurrence. Along with the roughly 700-subject first cohort, a separate validation cohort of approximately 110 different subjects was used. Typing coverage varied by locus: about 629-640 donors for A, B, C, DRB1 and DQB1; under 550 for DQA1; more than 600 for DPA1; approximately 450 for DPB1. Around 300 gigabases of sequencing data and some 85 million unique TCR sequences were included in an early release covering around 650 HLA-typed donors. Rather than using new phenotypic data, the later analysis identified candidate immune exposures from TCR beta sequences and from how often those sequences occurred across donors. Among 350 to 400 genotyped donors of the cohort, an average of about 240,000 unique TCR beta nucleotide sequences were sequenced per donor, roughly a sixth of them non-productive. To predict cytomegalovirus infection status, the study combined high-throughput TCR immunosequencing, statistical association of individual TCRs with disease status, and machine learning. All discovery cohort repertoires had been generated using a single sequencing platform. Study-wide conclusions, independent of this receptor: A further reported finding was that TCR beta sequences accurately predicted the HLA-A and HLA-B alleles for most subjects in the first cohort. In vitro tests confirmed that a few of the cytomegalovirus-associated TCR beta chains recognize cytomegalovirus antigens. Immune exposure information for the cohort was limited to CMV serostatus. A group of highly shared sequence variants was considered likely to be a technical artifact of the sequencing pipeline. Most TCR sequences were observed very rarely across donors, whereas some public TCRs were present in many individuals. In a later analysis, TCR association rates were found to vary across HLA loci, with the most associated TCRs seen for DRB1 alleles and the fewest for HLA-C alleles. In a later analysis, 16,951 TCR beta sequences were associated with specific HLA alleles at a false discovery rate of 0.05. Some IMGT-functional V segments, including TRBV6-2 and TRBV6-3, could not be distinguished by the 87-base-pair reads and were therefore excluded. In an earlier analysis of around 500 of the donors, most TCR beta V segments appeared in productive rearrangements about 87% or about 30% of the time, broadly matching IMGT annotations. Because counts were too low, 15 to 20 rarely observed V segments, including chromosome 9 orphons, were left out of the earlier analysis of about 500 of the donors. An association between a missense DCLRE1C variant and V-gene and J-gene trimming of TCR beta chains was found in a later genetic analysis and replicated in an independent cohort. A later analysis found that most CMV-associated TCR beta chains appeared HLA-restricted, with HLA associations seemingly driven largely by CMV exposure. The presence/absence analyses assumed that sequencing depth was roughly uniform across donors, and that assumption may not be true. Only TCR beta chains were sequenced in this cohort, and the absence of alpha or paired-chain data limited detectable features. The authors suggested that the approach could potentially be extended to other disease states and immunological phenotypes. In a later analysis, HLA-associated TCR beta chains showed more clonal expansion and lower generation probabilities than non-associated chains that were equally common. Assigning TCR associations to individual alleles was difficult when HLA alleles, especially DR and DQ, strongly co-occurred. HLA typing was unavailable for some donors at each locus, so association tests used only the typed subset. The classifier was reported to diagnose cytomegalovirus status with high specificity and sensitivity in both the original and validation cohorts. According to a later genetic analysis, donors in an Asian-associated ancestry cluster had fewer N-insertions in productive TCRs than the roughly 700-donor mean. The study listed 150 to 200 TCR beta chains as associated with cytomegalovirus. Correlated functional status among segregating V segments might reflect linkage disequilibrium, but an unknown experimental factor could not be ruled out. A later analysis reported that several top co-occurrence clusters appeared linked to parvovirus B19, influenza, CMV and Epstein-Barr virus.

Libraries were built with the immunoSEQ multiplex PCR assay. For the multiplex PCR, a mixture combining 60 forward primers for TCR Vbeta segments and 13 reverse primers for TCR Jbeta segments was used. The CDR3 region of rearranged TCR beta genes was amplified from genomic DNA with a multiplex PCR assay. The amplified TCR beta libraries were sequenced on the Illumina HiSeq System as 87-base-pair reads. In the source study's methods: A later analysis counted around 72 million unique TCR beta chains across the 700 or so repertoires, and some 11 million of these chains were shared by at least two donors. Raw reads were error-corrected and collapsed into unique sequences by a nearest-neighbor algorithm in which closely related sequences were merged to remove PCR and sequencing errors. Alignment of CDR3 sequences to IMGT reference sequences was used to assign V, D and J gene segments. For a sequence to be retained, a match of at least six nucleotides was required to both a V gene segment and a J gene segment. Rearrangements were called productive when the CDR3 lacked stop codons and stayed in frame with V and J; all others were non-productive. Following IMGT convention, CDR3 was defined as the stretch from the second conserved V-encoded cysteine up to the conserved J-encoded phenylalanine. Sequences without an unambiguous match to a single V gene segment were excluded from the earlier analysis of almost 600 of the donors. An earlier analysis of fewer than 750 of the donors called V segments functional above 56.7% productive rearrangements and segregating when the between-donor standard deviation exceeded 5%. A statistical classification framework was built for diagnosing cytomegalovirus status from the catalog of TCR beta chain sequences. In a later analysis, TCR nucleotide sequences were compared against IMGT/GENE-DB human TR gene sequences so that V and J genes could be assigned. Using the TCRdist pipeline, a later analysis assigned CDR3 sequences along with most-parsimonious VDJ recombination scenarios. In a later analysis, each TCR beta chain was defined by its CDR3 amino acid sequence together with its V-gene family, and reads lacking a unique V-gene family were excluded. In a later analysis, fewer than 600 highly shared, low-generation-probability nucleotide sequences were removed to address suspected cross-contamination and a sequencing artifact. In a later analysis, a clonal expansion index was calculated for each public chain from normalized within-repertoire ranks of inferred template counts. Generation probabilities in a later analysis came from a VDJ recombination model fitted to out-of-frame rearrangements, and those results were checked against IGoR. In a later analysis, hypergeometric tests were used to score TCR-TCR, TCR-HLA and TCR-CMV co-occurrence, with a repertoire-size bias correction applied to TCR pairs. A later analysis estimated false discovery rates by permuting HLA or CMV assignments 20 times. In a later analysis, co-occurring TCRs were grouped with DBSCAN, and TCRdist sequence similarity was added when clustering was performed within HLA-allele-positive subsets. Co-occurrence clustering excluded repertoires with fewer than 30,000 or more than 120,000 public chains, plus five with anomalous nucleotide sharing. The table was pulled from immuneACCESS by TCRdb, which kept in-frame rearrangements only. Such tables lose some clones; where checked, under half of the loss comes from unresolved V genes, and the rest has no known cause. From that table come the V and J calls and clone size; the DNA was used to work out D and trimming. The sample has 130,000 or so clones on record, roughly three quarters of them singletons. Of the sample, about 1.5% is held by the ten largest clones.

V loses 1 base at its end and J loses 2 bases; junction bases beyond the gene matches: 4. Spanning cysteine to phenylalanine, the CDR3 consists of 15 amino acids. Kept here is only the CDR3 DNA, which spans 45 bases and is read in frame from base 1. The germline V gene (reference sequence) provides CDR1 SGHNT and CDR2 YYREEE. In regard to this clone: Its antigen has not been determined. The record has no base qualities; no much larger clone is one base away.

In total, roughly 710 healthy bone marrow donors made up the cohort. All cohort members were sampled while nominally healthy, although unrecorded immune exposures were likely present. The donor was CMV seronegative and belonged to the group of 352 seronegative cohort members. Every donor gave a peripheral blood sample, and the peripheral blood mononuclear cells from that sample were used for TCR beta sequencing. Genomic DNA extraction from the blood cell samples was performed with the Qiagen DNeasy Blood Extraction Kit. Material for sequencing was PBMCs. Recombination connected TRBV5-4 to TRBJ1-2; TRBD1 matches 8 bases in the middle. This TCR came from a young woman in good health and CMV-seronegative. In nucleotide form, the sequence is TGTGCCAGCAGCTTGCCACAGGGGGACAACTATGGCTACACCTTC. It codes for CASSLPQGDNYGYTF. Outside the CDR3, residues come from the reference TRBV5-4 and TRBJ1-2 proteins, so the full variable domain is: ETGVTQSPTHLIKTRGQQVTLRCSSQSGHNTVSWYQQALGQGPQFIFQYYREEENGRGNFPPRFSGLQFPNYSSELNVNALELDDSALYLCASSLPQGDNYGYTFGSGTRLTVV.